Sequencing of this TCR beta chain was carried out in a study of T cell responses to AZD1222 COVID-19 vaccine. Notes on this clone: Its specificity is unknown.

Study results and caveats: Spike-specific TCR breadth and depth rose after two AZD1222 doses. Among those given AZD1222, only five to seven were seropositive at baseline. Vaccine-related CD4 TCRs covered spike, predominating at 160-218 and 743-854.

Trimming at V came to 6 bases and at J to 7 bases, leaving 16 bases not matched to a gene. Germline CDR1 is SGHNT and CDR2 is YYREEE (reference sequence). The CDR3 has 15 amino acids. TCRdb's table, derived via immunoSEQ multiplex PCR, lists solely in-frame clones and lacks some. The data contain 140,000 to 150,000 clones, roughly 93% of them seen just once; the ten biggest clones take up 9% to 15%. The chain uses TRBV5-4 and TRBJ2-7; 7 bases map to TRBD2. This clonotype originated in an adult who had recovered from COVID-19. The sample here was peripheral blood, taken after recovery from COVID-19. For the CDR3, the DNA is TGTGCCAGCACCATAATAAGCGGGACCCCCGGGGAGCAGTACTTC. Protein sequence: CASTIISGTPGEQYF.